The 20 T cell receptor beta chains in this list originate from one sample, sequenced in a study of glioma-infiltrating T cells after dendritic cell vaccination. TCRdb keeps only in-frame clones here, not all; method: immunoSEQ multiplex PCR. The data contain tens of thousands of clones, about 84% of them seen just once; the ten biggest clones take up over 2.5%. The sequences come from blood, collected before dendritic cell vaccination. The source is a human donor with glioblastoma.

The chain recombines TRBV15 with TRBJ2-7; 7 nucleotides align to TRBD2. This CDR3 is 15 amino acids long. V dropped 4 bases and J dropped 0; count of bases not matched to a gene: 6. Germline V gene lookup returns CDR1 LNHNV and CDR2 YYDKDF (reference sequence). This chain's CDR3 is CATSILGGSSYEQYF. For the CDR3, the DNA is TGTGCCACCAGCATCTTGGGCGGGAGCTCCTACGAGCAGTACTTC.

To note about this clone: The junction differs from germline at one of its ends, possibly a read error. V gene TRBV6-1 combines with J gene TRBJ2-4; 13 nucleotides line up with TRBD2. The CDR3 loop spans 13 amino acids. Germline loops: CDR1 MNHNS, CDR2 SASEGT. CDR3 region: CASRILAGGHMNF. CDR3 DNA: TGTGCCAGCAGAATACTAGCGGGAGGGCATATGAACTTC.

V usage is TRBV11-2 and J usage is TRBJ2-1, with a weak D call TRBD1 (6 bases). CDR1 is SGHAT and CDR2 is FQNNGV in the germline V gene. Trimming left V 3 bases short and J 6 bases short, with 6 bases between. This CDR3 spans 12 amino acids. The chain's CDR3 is CASSLDSNEQFF. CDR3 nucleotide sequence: TGTGCCAGCAGCTTGGACAGCAATGAGCAGTTCTTC.

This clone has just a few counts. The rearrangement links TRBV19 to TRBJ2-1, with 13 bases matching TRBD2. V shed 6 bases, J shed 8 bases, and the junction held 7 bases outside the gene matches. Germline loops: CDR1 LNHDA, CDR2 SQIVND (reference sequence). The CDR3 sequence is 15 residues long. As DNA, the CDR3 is TGTGCCAGTAGGGGGACTAGCGGGACACGGGATGAGCAGTTCTTC. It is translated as CASRGTSGTRDEQFF.

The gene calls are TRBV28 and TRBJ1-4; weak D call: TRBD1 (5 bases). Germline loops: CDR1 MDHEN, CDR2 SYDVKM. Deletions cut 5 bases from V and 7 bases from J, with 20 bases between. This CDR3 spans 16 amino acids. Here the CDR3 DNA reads TGTGCCAGCAGTACCGGGGGGGAACGGGATTTTGAAAAACTGTTTTTT. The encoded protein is CASSTGGERDFEKLFF.

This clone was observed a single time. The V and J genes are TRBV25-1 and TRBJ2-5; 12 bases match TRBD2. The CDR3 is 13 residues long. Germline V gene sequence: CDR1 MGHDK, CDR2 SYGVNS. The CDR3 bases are TGTGCAGCCGGACTAGCGGGACAAGAGACCCAGTACTTC. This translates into CAAGLAGQETQYF.

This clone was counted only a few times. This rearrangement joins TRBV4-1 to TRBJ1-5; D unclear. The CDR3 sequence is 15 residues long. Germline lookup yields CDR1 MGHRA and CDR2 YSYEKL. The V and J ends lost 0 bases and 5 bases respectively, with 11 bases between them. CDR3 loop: CASSQEEGRYQPQHF. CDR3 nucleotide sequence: TGCGCCAGCAGCCAAGAAGAGGGCAGGTATCAGCCCCAGCATTTT.

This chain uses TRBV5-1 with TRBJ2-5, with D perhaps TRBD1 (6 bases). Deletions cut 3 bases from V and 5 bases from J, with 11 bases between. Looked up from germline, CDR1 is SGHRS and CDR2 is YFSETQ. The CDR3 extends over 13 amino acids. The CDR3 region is CASSSGTRETQYF. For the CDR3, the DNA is TGCGCCAGCAGCTCCGGGACACGGGAGACCCAGTACTTC.

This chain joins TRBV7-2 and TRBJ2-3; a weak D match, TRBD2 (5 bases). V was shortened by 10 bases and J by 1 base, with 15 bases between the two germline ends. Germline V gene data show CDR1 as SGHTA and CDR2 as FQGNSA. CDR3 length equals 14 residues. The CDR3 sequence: CATRVGSGTDTQYF. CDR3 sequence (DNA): TGTGCCACCCGAGTGGGGAGTGGCACAGATACGCAGTATTTT.

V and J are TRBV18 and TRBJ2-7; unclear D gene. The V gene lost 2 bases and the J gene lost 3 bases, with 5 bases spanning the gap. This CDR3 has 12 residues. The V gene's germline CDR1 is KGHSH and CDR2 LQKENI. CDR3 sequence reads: CASSPRGYEQYF. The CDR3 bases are TGTGCCAGCTCACCAAGAGGCTACGAGCAGTACTTC.

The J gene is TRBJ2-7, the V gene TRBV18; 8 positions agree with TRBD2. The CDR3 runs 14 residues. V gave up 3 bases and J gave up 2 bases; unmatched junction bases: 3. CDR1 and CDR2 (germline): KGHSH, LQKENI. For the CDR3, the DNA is TGTGCCAGCTCACCCTCCGGGAGGGCCTACGAGCAGTACTTC. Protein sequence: CASSPSGRAYEQYF. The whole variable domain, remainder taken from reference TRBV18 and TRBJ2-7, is NAGVMQNPRHLVRRRGQEARLRCSPMKGHSHVYWYRQLPEEGLKFMVYLQKENIIDESGMPKERFSAEFPKEGPSILRIQQVVRGDSAAYFCASSPSGRAYEQYFGPGTRLTVT.

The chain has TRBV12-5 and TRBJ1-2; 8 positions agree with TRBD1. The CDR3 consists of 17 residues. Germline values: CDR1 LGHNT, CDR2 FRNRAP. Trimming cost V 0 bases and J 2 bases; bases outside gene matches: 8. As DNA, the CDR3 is TGTGCTAGTGGTTTGGTACCCTCAGGACAGGGAAACTATGGCTACACCTTC. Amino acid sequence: CASGLVPSGQGNYGYTF.

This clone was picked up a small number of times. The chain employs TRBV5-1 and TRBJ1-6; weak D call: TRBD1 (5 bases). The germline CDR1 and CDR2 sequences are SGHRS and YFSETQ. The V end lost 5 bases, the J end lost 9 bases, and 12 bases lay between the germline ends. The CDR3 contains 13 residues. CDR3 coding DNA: TGCGCCAGCAGGCGGGACCGGGCTTCACCCCTCCACTTT. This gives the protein CASRRDRASPLHF.

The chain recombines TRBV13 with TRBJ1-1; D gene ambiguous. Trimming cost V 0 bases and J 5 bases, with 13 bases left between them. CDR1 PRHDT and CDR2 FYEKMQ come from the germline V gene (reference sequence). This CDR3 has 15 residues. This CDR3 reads CASSLGPPEGTEAFF. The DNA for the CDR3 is TGTGCCAGCAGCTTAGGCCCCCCTGAGGGAACTGAAGCTTTCTTT.

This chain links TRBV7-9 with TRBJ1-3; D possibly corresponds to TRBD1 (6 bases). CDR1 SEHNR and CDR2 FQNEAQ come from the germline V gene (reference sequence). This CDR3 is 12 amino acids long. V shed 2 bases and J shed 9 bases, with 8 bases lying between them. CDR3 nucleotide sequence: TGTGCCAGCAGCTTAAGGGGGACCACCATATATTTT. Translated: CASSLRGTTIYF.

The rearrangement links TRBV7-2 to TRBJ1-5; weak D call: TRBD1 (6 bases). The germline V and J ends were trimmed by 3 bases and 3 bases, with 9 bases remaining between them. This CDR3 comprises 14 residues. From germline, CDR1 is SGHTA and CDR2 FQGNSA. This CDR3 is CASSLTGTNQPQHF. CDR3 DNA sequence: TGTGCCAGCAGCTTGACAGGTACCAATCAGCCCCAGCATTTT.

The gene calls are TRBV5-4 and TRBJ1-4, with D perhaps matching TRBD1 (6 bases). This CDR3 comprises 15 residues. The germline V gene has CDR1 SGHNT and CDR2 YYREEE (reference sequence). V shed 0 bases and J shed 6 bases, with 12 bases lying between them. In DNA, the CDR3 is TGTGCCAGCAGCTTGGGAGGGGGATTGGATGAAAAACTGTTTTTT. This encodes CASSLGGGLDEKLFF.

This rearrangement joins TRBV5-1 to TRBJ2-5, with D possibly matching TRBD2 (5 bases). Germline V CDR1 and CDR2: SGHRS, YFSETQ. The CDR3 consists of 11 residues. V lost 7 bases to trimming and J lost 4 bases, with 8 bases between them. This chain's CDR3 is CASARGETQYF. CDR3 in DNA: TGCGCCAGCGCTCGGGGAGAGACCCAGTACTTC.

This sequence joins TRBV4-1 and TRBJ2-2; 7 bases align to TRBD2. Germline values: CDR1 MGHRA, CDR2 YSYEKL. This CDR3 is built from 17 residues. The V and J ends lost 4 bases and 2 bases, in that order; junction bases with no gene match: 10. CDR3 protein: CASSLLVGGFNTGELFF. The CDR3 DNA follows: TGCGCCAGCAGCCTTTTGGTCGGGGGGTTCAACACCGGGGAGCTGTTTTTT.

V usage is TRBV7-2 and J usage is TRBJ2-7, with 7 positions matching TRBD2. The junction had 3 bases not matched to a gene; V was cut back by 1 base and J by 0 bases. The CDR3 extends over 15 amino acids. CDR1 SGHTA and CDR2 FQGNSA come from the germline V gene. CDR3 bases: TGTGCCAGCAGCTTAGTAGGCGGGAGCTCCTACGAGCAGTACTTC. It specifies CASSLVGGSSYEQYF.